A single sample gave rise to the 19 T cell receptor beta chains below, sequenced in a study of brain T cells in children with intractable seizures. Measured with immunoSEQ multiplex PCR; TCRdb has only the in-frame clones, and not every one. The repertoire includes under 150,000 clones, 94% of them detected once, and about 4% sits in the top ten. This material consisted of peripheral blood, taken at surgery. The receptors shown here come from a boy younger than two with hemimegalencephaly and intractable seizures.

The V gene is TRBV2, the J gene TRBJ2-3; 13 bases match TRBD2. The J segment lost 11 bases and the V segment lost 6 bases, leaving 11 bases of the junction unmatched. The CDR3 spans 15 residues. Germline CDR1 SNHLY, CDR2 FYNNEI. CDR3 region: CASRGTSGKTWEQYF. The CDR3 DNA reads as TGTGCCAGCAGGGGGACTAGCGGGAAGACTTGGGAGCAGTATTTT.

Details on this clone: Just one base apart from a much larger clone, this may be a read error. Other DNA sequences in the sample encode the same CDR3. The CDR3 is CASSYPTVSQHF. CDR3 nucleotide sequence: TGCGCCAGCAGTTACCCGACAGTGTCCCAGCATTTT. The chain carries TRBV6-2 or TRBV6-3 and TRBJ1-5, with a weak D call TRBD1 (5 bases). Germline CDR1 is MNHEY and CDR2 is SVGEGT. The CDR3 is 12 amino acids.

The V and J genes are TRBV27 and TRBJ2-1; a possible D gene is TRBD1 (6 bases). V lost 3 bases, J lost 5 bases, and 11 bases lay in between. Germline V gives CDR1 MNHEY, CDR2 SMNVEV (reference sequence). The CDR3 has 14 amino acids. The CDR3 DNA is TGTGCCAGCAGTTTCGGCAGGGGTAACAATGAGCAGTTCTTC. This encodes CASSFGRGNNEQFF.

This sequence joins TRBV6-4 and TRBJ2-3, with TRBD2 matching over 9 bases. In germline, CDR1 is MRHNA, CDR2 SNTAGT. This CDR3 contains 15 residues. V shed 7 bases and J 4 bases; nucleotides not matched to a gene: 9. This chain's CDR3 is CASNYSGRGADTQYF. As DNA, the CDR3 is TGTGCCAGCAATTATAGCGGGAGAGGCGCAGATACGCAGTATTTT.

The J gene is TRBJ2-4, the V gene TRBV19; D is unresolved. Looked up from germline, CDR1 is LNHDA and CDR2 is SQIVND (reference sequence). This CDR3 has 17 residues. The V gene lost 0 bases and the J gene lost 0 bases, with 12 bases spanning the gap. CDR3 amino acids: CASSIDRRILAKNIQYF. The CDR3 region has the DNA TGTGCCAGTAGTATAGATCGAAGGATCCTAGCCAAAAACATTCAGTACTTC. Filled out from reference TRBV19 and TRBJ2-4, the complete variable domain reads DGGITQSPKYLFRKEGQNVTLSCEQNLNHDAMYWYRQDPGQGLRLIYYSQIVNDFQKGDIAEGYSVSREKKESFPLTVTSAQKNPTAFYLCASSIDRRILAKNIQYFGAGTRLSVL.

The chain employs TRBV28 and TRBJ2-7, with unresolved D. CDR3 size: 15 residues. The V end was cut by 3 bases, the J end by 3 bases, with 15 bases between. Germline lookup yields CDR1 MDHEN and CDR2 SYDVKM. The CDR3: CASSFSRRISYEQYF. The CDR3 DNA follows: TGTGCCAGCAGTTTCTCCAGGCGGATCAGCTACGAGCAGTACTTC.

The genes are TRBV7-6 and TRBJ1-1; 8 bases align to TRBD1. Germline CDR1 reads SGHVS; CDR2 reads FNYEAQ. The CDR3 runs to 16 residues. With V trimmed by 1 base and J by 1 base, 5 bases remained unmatched. CDR3 bases: TGTGCCAGCAGCTTAGGGACCGGGACAGGGAACACTGAAGCTTTCTTT. Translating it yields CASSLGTGTGNTEAFF.

This sequence joins TRBV27 and TRBJ2-3, with D tentatively TRBD1 (6 bases). CDR3 size: 17 residues. CDR1 MNHEY and CDR2 SMNVEV come from the germline V gene (reference sequence). Trimming pared 1 base from V and 0 bases from J, leaving 14 bases between. The CDR3 nucleotides are TGTGCCAGCAGTTTATGGTCCGTCCAGGGGAGCACAGATACGCAGTATTTT. Translated: CASSLWSVQGSTDTQYF.

V usage is TRBV6-5 and J usage is TRBJ2-2, with TRBD1 matching over 8 bases. This CDR3 is built from 15 residues. The J segment lost 2 bases and the V segment lost 5 bases, leaving 4 bases of the junction unmatched. Germline CDR1 reads MNHEY; CDR2 reads SVGAGI. As DNA, the CDR3 is TGTGCCAGCAGTAGACAGGGGAGCAACACCGGGGAGCTGTTTTTT. Its protein product is CASSRQGSNTGELFF.

The rearrangement links TRBV27 to TRBJ2-7, with 9 bases that match TRBD2. Germline values: CDR1 MNHEY, CDR2 SMNVEV (reference sequence). V lost 2 bases and J lost 3; bases outside the gene matches: 8. The CDR3 is 16 amino acids. DNA of the CDR3: TGTGCCAGCAGTTTAATCGCTAGCGGGATGGTCTACGAGCAGTACTTC. This encodes CASSLIASGMVYEQYF.

The CDR3 reads CASSGVNTEAFF. As DNA, the CDR3 is TGTGCCAGCAGTGGAGTGAACACTGAAGCTTTCTTT. This chain connects TRBV2 to TRBJ1-1; D not resolved. CDR3 size: 12 residues. The V end lost 4 bases, the J end lost 0 bases, and 3 bases lay between the germline ends. Per the germline V gene, CDR1 is SNHLY and CDR2 is FYNNEI.

V is TRBV28 and J is TRBJ1-6; possible D gene TRBD1, 5 bases. The CDR3 is 15 amino acids. Germline CDR1 reads MDHEN; CDR2 reads SYDVKM. V lost 8 bases and J 7 bases, leaving 18 bases between the germline ends. Written as DNA, the CDR3 is TGTGCCAGCGGAGGAGTTCAGGGCAGGAATTCACCCCTCCACTTT. The encoded protein is CASGGVQGRNSPLHF.

The rearrangement uses TRBV27 and TRBJ1-6; 9 nucleotides line up with TRBD1. With 5 bases clipped from V and 9 bases from J, the junction kept 8 bases outside the gene matches. The germline V gene encodes CDR1 MNHEY and CDR2 SMNVEV (reference sequence). The CDR3 is made up of 15 amino acids. CDR3 sequence reads: CASSPPGQGRSPLHF. The CDR3 nucleotides read TGTGCCAGCAGTCCTCCGGGACAGGGCCGTTCACCCCTCCACTTT.

This clone occurred once. V gene TRBV28 combines with J gene TRBJ2-3; TRBD2 agrees at 11 bases. The CDR3 has 15 residues. Germline-derived CDR1 and CDR2 are MDHEN and SYDVKM. V shed 5 bases and J 3 bases; nucleotides not matched to a gene: 4. The chain's CDR3 is CASSLRTSGTDTQYF. The CDR3, as DNA: TGTGCCAGCAGTCTCCGGACTAGCGGGACAGATACGCAGTATTTT.

The rearrangement joins TRBV28 to TRBJ2-3; possible D gene TRBD2, 6 bases. This CDR3 is 14 amino acids long. Between the trimmed V and J ends, which lost 10 bases and 4 bases, there was a span of 18 bases. Germline CDR1 is MDHEN and CDR2 is SYDVKM. The CDR3 coding sequence is TGTGCCACCAACTCGGGGGTTGGAGCAGATACGCAGTATTTT. As protein: CATNSGVGADTQYF.

V usage is TRBV28 and J usage is TRBJ2-2; D uncertain. CDR1 is MDHEN and CDR2 is SYDVKM in the germline V gene. This CDR3 has 11 amino acids. The V gene lost 10 bases and the J gene lost 7 bases, with 10 bases spanning the gap. The CDR3 region is CATRWDGELFF. CDR3 coding DNA: TGTGCCACCCGGTGGGACGGGGAGCTGTTTTTT.

The chain recombines TRBV5-1 with TRBJ2-2, with D hard to call. This CDR3 is 13 amino acids long. V was trimmed by 4 bases and J by 0 bases, leaving 4 bases between them. CDR1 is SGHRS and CDR2 is YFSETQ in the germline V gene. The CDR3 DNA reads TGCGCCAGCAGCCTGACGAACACCGGGGAGCTGTTTTTT. Translation gives CASSLTNTGELFF. The whole variable domain, remainder taken from reference TRBV5-1 and TRBJ2-2, is KAGVTQTPRYLIKTRGQQVTLSCSPISGHRSVSWYQQTPGQGLQFLFEYFSETQRNKGNFPGRFSGRQFSNSRSEMNVSTLELGDSALYLCASSLTNTGELFFGEGSRLTVL.

This sequence joins TRBV5-1 and TRBJ2-5; D perhaps matches TRBD2 (5 bases). This CDR3 is built from 14 residues. CDR1 and CDR2 (germline): SGHRS, YFSETQ. The germline V and J ends were trimmed by 4 bases and 2 bases, with 12 bases remaining between them. This chain's CDR3 is CASSPRGWQETQYF. CDR3 coding DNA: TGCGCCAGCAGCCCCCGGGGATGGCAAGAGACCCAGTACTTC. The full variable domain, completed using reference TRBV5-1 and TRBJ2-5, is KAGVTQTPRYLIKTRGQQVTLSCSPISGHRSVSWYQQTPGQGLQFLFEYFSETQRNKGNFPGRFSGRQFSNSRSEMNVSTLELGDSALYLCASSPRGWQETQYFGPGTRLLVL.

This clone was seen once. This sequence joins TRBV7-3 and TRBJ1-6; D remains unclear. V was clipped by 2 bases and J by 6 bases, with 11 bases between them. The CDR3 consists of 15 residues. Germline V gives CDR1 SGHTA, CDR2 FQGTGA. The CDR3 sequence: CASSLRAAPNSPLHF. CDR3 DNA sequence: TGTGCCAGCAGCTTACGGGCAGCCCCTAATTCACCCCTCCACTTT.